This T cell receptor beta chain came from a study of cytomegalovirus exposure and HLA in healthy donors. At the level of the study: The use of the same platform for the approximately 130 validation repertoires and the 600 to 700 first-cohort repertoires was reported by a later analysis. Study-wide results and caveats: According to reports, the classifier identified cytomegalovirus status with high specificity and sensitivity.

Notes on this clone: Its specificity is unknown.

Method: immunoSEQ multiplex PCR; TCRdb's copy keeps in-frame clones and lacks some. The data contain about 180,000 clones, around nine tenths of them singletons. Germline V gives CDR1 SGHRS, CDR2 YFSETQ. Trimming took 0 bases from V and 4 from J, leaving 13 bases between them. The CDR3 is made up of 15 amino acids. The sequencing input was PBMCs. The TCR sequence derives from a woman aged 25 to 39 in good health and CMV-seronegative. The chain uses TRBV5-1 and TRBJ1-1; D possibly corresponds to TRBD1 (5 bases). In DNA, the CDR3 is TGCGCCAGCAGCTTGGAGGCAGGGCGAAGCACTGAAGCTTTCTTT. Residues: CASSLEAGRSTEAFF.